The 25 T cell receptor beta chains below all came from one sample that was sequenced in a study of shared clonotypes between healthy human individuals. Measured with immunoSEQ multiplex PCR; TCRdb has only the in-frame clones, and not every one. The sample lists more than 2 million clones, 95% occurring once. The sample was naive CD4+ T cells sorted from blood. Stated subset: CD45RA+ positively selected. The receptors were gathered from a man between 18 and 29 years old in good health.

The chain links TRBV7-3 to TRBJ2-2, with a tentative D call TRBD2 (5 bases). This CDR3 is built from 15 residues. Germline assignment: CDR1 SGHTA and CDR2 FQGTGA. Trimming pared 6 bases from V and 5 bases from J, leaving 16 bases between. CDR3 sequence reads: CASSLPAEGTGELFF. CDR3 in DNA: TGTGCCAGCAGTTTACCCGCCGAGGGAACCGGGGAGCTGTTTTTT.

The rearrangement joins TRBV11-2 to TRBJ2-7; maybe TRBD1 (5 bases). V was shortened by 5 bases and J by 2 bases, with 13 bases between the two germline ends. Germline loops: CDR1 SGHAT, CDR2 FQNNGV. The CDR3 runs to 14 residues. The CDR3 spells CASSLRQPAYEQYF. DNA for the CDR3: TGTGCCAGCAGCCTCCGACAGCCGGCCTACGAGCAGTACTTC. The variable domain in full, with the rest retrieved from reference TRBV11-2 and TRBJ2-7, is EAGVAQSPRYKIIEKRQSVAFWCNPISGHATLYWYQQILGQGPKLLIQFQNNGVVDDSQLPKDRFSAERLKGVDSTLKIQPAKLEDSAVYLCASSLRQPAYEQYFGPGTRLTVT.

This clone showed up just once. This rearrangement joins TRBV6-1 to TRBJ1-3; maybe TRBD1 (6 bases). The CDR3 spans 14 residues. Trimming pared 6 bases from V and 0 bases from J, leaving 9 bases between. Germline lookup yields CDR1 MNHNS and CDR2 SASEGT. In nucleotides, the CDR3 is TGTGCCAGCAGCAAGACAGGCTCTGGAAACACCATATATTTT. It specifies CASSKTGSGNTIYF.

CDR3 bases: TGTGCCAGTTCCACCGAGAGGCGGCATGAGCAGTTCTTC. It translates to CASSTERRHEQFF. This chain links TRBV11-2 with TRBJ2-1; D remains ambiguous. Germline CDR1 and CDR2: SGHAT and FQNNGV. The CDR3 contains 13 residues. V lost 9 bases and J lost 8, with 17 bases in between.

The gene calls are TRBV6-1 and TRBJ1-2; D is possibly TRBD1 (6 bases). The germline CDR1 and CDR2 sequences are MNHNS and SASEGT. CDR3 length equals 18 residues. The V and J ends lost 1 base and 4 bases respectively, with 22 bases between them. CDR3 coding DNA: TGTGCCAGCAGTGAAGAGACCCGACCCGGGGGGCTACGCTATGGCTACACCTTC. Translated: CASSEETRPGGLRYGYTF.

To note about this clone: Other DNA sequences in this sample translate to the same CDR3. The chain combines TRBV7-9 with TRBJ2-2; no firm D call. The CDR3 contains 13 residues. V gave up 5 bases and J gave up 5 bases, with 9 bases separating them. Germline CDR1 reads SEHNR; CDR2 reads FQNEAQ (reference sequence). The CDR3 DNA reads as TGTGCCAGCAGCCTCCCAAATACCGGGGAGCTGTTTTTT. Protein product: CASSLPNTGELFF.

The chain's CDR3 is CASSEWSGSAGNTIYF. CDR3 nucleotides: TGTGCCAGCAGTGAATGGTCCGGATCGGCCGGAAACACCATATATTTT. The rearrangement joins TRBV25-1 to TRBJ1-3; D uncertain. V shed 1 base and J shed 4 bases, with 14 bases lying between them. CDR3 size: 16 residues. Looked up from germline, CDR1 is MGHDK and CDR2 is SYGVNS.

This clone appeared a few times. This rearrangement joins TRBV7-2 to TRBJ2-5, with 8 bases aligning to TRBD1. Germline V CDR1 and CDR2: SGHTA, FQGNSA. CDR3 length: 15 amino acids. Unmatched junction bases numbered 5, after V lost 1 base and J lost 4 bases. The CDR3 DNA sequence: TGTGCCAGCAGCTTAGGGGACAGGCCCACAGAGACCCAGTACTTC. It is translated as CASSLGDRPTETQYF.

The genes are TRBV5-6 and TRBJ2-7; D perhaps matches TRBD1 (5 bases). The CDR3 is 14 residues long. Germline V gene data show CDR1 as SGHDT and CDR2 as YYEEEE. V lost 3 bases and J lost 2, with 12 bases in between. The CDR3 reads CASSSRGDTYEQYF. Written as DNA, the CDR3 is TGTGCCAGCAGCTCTAGGGGCGATACCTACGAGCAGTACTTC.

The chain employs TRBV7-2 and TRBJ1-2; no firm D call. Germline-derived CDR1 and CDR2 are SGHTA and FQGNSA. The V gene lost 5 bases and the J gene lost 0 bases, with 10 bases spanning the gap. CDR3 length: 14 amino acids. The CDR3 bases are TGTGCCAGCAGCCCGAGATATTCTAACTATGGCTACACCTTC. The encoded protein is CASSPRYSNYGYTF.

To note about this clone: The same CDR3 is also encoded by other DNA sequences in this sample. The rearrangement uses TRBV10-2 and TRBJ2-1, with no clear D. The CDR3 is 12 amino acids. Trimming left V 3 bases short and J 4 bases short, with 4 bases between. Germline V gene lookup returns CDR1 WSHSY and CDR2 SAAADI. CDR3 sequence: CASSERYNEQFF. CDR3 nucleotides: TGCGCCAGCAGTGAAAGATACAATGAGCAGTTCTTC.

V usage is TRBV27 and J usage is TRBJ2-7, with 8 bases fitting TRBD1. The CDR3 is 16 residues long. Germline V lookup: CDR1 MNHEY, CDR2 SMNVEV (reference sequence). The junction had 11 bases not matched to a gene; V was cut back by 6 bases and J by 1 base. The CDR3 DNA reads TGTGCCAGCAGCCTGACAGGGGAAGGGGGGTCCTACGAGCAGTACTTC. This sequence encodes CASSLTGEGGSYEQYF.

In DNA form, the CDR3 reads TGTGCCAGCAGCGCCCAGGGGGAGGCAGGCTACGAGCAGTACTTC. Amino acids: CASSAQGEAGYEQYF. The chain recombines TRBV9 with TRBJ2-7; D might be TRBD1 (7 bases). The ends were cut back, 3 bases at V and 3 bases at J, with 16 bases in the middle. CDR3 length: 15 amino acids. CDR1 SGDLS and CDR2 YYNGEE come from the germline V gene.

This sequence joins TRBV18 and TRBJ2-5; D gene ambiguous. Germline-derived CDR1 and CDR2 are KGHSH and LQKENI. V was cut by 2 bases and J by 10 bases, with 11 bases left in between. This CDR3 is 12 amino acids long. In DNA form, the CDR3 reads TGTGCCAGCTCACCAAACCTGGAAAGCCAGTACTTC. Protein product: CASSPNLESQYF.

The chain carries TRBV9 and TRBJ2-3, with TRBD2 identical over 10 bases. This CDR3 has 15 amino acids. Germline V gives CDR1 SGDLS, CDR2 YYNGEE. V lost 4 bases, J lost 5 bases, and 7 bases stayed unmatched. DNA for the CDR3: TGTGCCAGCAGCCTTATGACTAGCGGGCTAGATACGCAGTATTTT. Amino acids: CASSLMTSGLDTQYF.

The chain uses TRBV28 and TRBJ1-6, with 7 nucleotides matching TRBD1. This CDR3 contains 15 residues. The germline V gene has CDR1 MDHEN and CDR2 SYDVKM. The J segment lost 4 bases and the V segment lost 11 bases, leaving 11 bases of the junction unmatched. Here the CDR3 reads CAGRDRQPYNSPLHF. In DNA form, the CDR3 reads TGTGCCGGACGGGACAGACAGCCTTATAATTCACCCCTCCACTTT.

The rearrangement links TRBV5-1 to TRBJ2-7; D is uncertain. Trimming left V 1 base short and J 5 bases short, with 13 bases between. The CDR3 runs 14 residues. From germline, CDR1 is SGHRS and CDR2 YFSETQ. CDR3 sequence: CASSLSPEGNEQYF. DNA for the CDR3: TGCGCCAGCAGCTTGAGCCCCGAAGGGAACGAGCAGTACTTC. Filled out from reference TRBV5-1 and TRBJ2-7, the complete variable domain reads KAGVTQTPRYLIKTRGQQVTLSCSPISGHRSVSWYQQTPGQGLQFLFEYFSETQRNKGNFPGRFSGRQFSNSRSEMNVSTLELGDSALYLCASSLSPEGNEQYFGPGTRLTVT.

V gene TRBV10-3 combines with J gene TRBJ2-6; the D is unclear. Germline V lookup: CDR1 ENHRY, CDR2 SYGVKD. The CDR3 totals 13 residues. The ends were cut back, 7 bases at V and 2 bases at J, with 6 bases in the middle. The CDR3 DNA is TGTGCCATCACCGAAGCTGGGGCCAACGTCCTGACTTTC. Translated: CAITEAGANVLTF.

V usage is TRBV29-1 and J usage is TRBJ2-1; D assignment may be TRBD1 or TRBD2 (7 bases each). Germline CDR1 is SQVTM and CDR2 is ANQGSEA. The ends were cut back, 3 bases at V and 4 bases at J, with 13 bases in the middle. This CDR3 spans 14 amino acids. CDR3 amino acids: CSVEGGTEYNEQFF. CDR3 nucleotide sequence: TGCAGCGTTGAGGGGGGGACAGAATACAATGAGCAGTTCTTC.

This clone showed up just once. The rearrangement joins TRBV5-8 to TRBJ2-5, with a weak D call TRBD2 (6 bases). The germline gives CDR1 SGHTS, CDR2 YDEGEE. The CDR3 runs 14 residues. V was trimmed by 0 bases and J by 1 base, leaving 7 bases between them. The CDR3 region is CASSLGTIQETQYF. The DNA for the CDR3 is TGTGCCAGCAGCTTGGGGACTATCCAAGAGACCCAGTACTTC.

The chain's CDR3 is CASSSTSGLAGKEQYF. As DNA, the CDR3 is TGTGCCAGCAGCTCGACCTCGGGACTAGCGGGAAAAGAGCAGTACTTC. The chain employs TRBV5-4 and TRBJ2-7; TRBD2 matches 13 bases. This CDR3 has 16 amino acids. The trim removed 3 bases at V and 7 bases at J, leaving 10 bases unmatched. CDR1 SGHNT and CDR2 YYREEE come from the germline V gene (reference sequence). Based on the CDR3 plus reference TRBV5-4 and TRBJ2-7, the full variable domain is ETGVTQSPTHLIKTRGQQVTLRCSSQSGHNTVSWYQQALGQGPQFIFQYYREEENGRGNFPPRFSGLQFPNYSSELNVNALELDDSALYLCASSSTSGLAGKEQYFGPGTRLTVT.

The rearrangement links TRBV7-9 to TRBJ2-7; 11 nucleotides agree with TRBD2. This CDR3 has 17 residues. Germline CDR1 is SEHNR and CDR2 is FQNEAQ (reference sequence). The ends lost 3 bases at V and 2 bases at J; junction bases unmatched: 9. For the CDR3, the DNA is TGTGCCAGCAGCTTCGCGACTAGCGGGATATCCCCCTACGAGCAGTACTTC. Translated: CASSFATSGISPYEQYF.

V usage is TRBV19 and J usage is TRBJ1-6; a weak D match, TRBD1 (6 bases). The V end was cut by 0 bases, the J end by 7 bases, with 13 bases between. The CDR3 extends over 16 amino acids. Germline loops: CDR1 LNHDA, CDR2 SQIVND (reference sequence). CDR3 sequence: CASSIEGDRQNSPLHF. In DNA form, the CDR3 reads TGTGCCAGTAGTATAGAAGGTGACAGGCAAAATTCACCCCTCCACTTT.

The chain carries TRBV7-8 and TRBJ1-5; a possible D gene is TRBD1 (5 bases). The CDR3 totals 16 residues. V dropped 1 base and J dropped 4 bases, with 14 bases sitting between them. Germline assignment: CDR1 SGHVS and CDR2 FQNEAQ. The CDR3 is CASSLGSRVGNQPQHF. In DNA form, the CDR3 reads TGTGCCAGCAGCTTAGGGTCCAGGGTAGGGAATCAGCCCCAGCATTTT.

For this clone: Within the sample, other DNA sequences also encode this same CDR3. The rearrangement links TRBV6-5 to TRBJ1-5; TRBD1 aligns across 9 bases. Germline V gene sequence: CDR1 MNHEY, CDR2 SVGAGI. This CDR3 region has 15 residues. J lost 4 bases, V lost 0 bases, and 1 base had no gene match. CDR3 DNA sequence: TGTGCCAGCAGTTACTCGGGACAGGGAAATCAGCCCCAGCATTTT. Its translation is CASSYSGQGNQPQHF.